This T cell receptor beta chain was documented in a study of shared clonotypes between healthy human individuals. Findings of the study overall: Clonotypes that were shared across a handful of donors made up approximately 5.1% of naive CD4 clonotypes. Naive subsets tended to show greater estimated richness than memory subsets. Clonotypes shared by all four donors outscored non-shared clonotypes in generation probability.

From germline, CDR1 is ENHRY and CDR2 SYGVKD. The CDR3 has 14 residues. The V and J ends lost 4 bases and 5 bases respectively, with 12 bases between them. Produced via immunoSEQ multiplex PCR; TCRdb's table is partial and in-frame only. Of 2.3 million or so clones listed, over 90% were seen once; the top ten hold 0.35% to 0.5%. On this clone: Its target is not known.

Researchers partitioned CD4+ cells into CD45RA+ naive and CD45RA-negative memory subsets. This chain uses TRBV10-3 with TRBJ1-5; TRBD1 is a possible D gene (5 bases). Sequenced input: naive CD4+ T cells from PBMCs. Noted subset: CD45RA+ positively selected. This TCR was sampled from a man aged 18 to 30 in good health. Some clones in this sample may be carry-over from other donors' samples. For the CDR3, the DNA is TGTGCCATCAGTGCAACAGGTTCCTATCAGCCCCAGCATTTT. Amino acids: CAISATGSYQPQHF.